This T cell receptor (beta chain) was profiled in a study of blood T cell repertoires in COVID-19. Across the whole study: Samples came from the United States, Italy and Spain, spanning acute and convalescent COVID-19.

Germline loops: CDR1 SGHVS, CDR2 FNYEAQ. CDR3 size: 14 residues. The V end was cut by 0 bases, the J end by 6 bases, with 10 bases between. Generated by immunoSEQ multiplex PCR, the TCRdb table keeps only in-frame clones and is missing some. This sample has 350,000 to 550,000 clones, with 75% to 90% found just once. Sample: peripheral blood. The source is a woman aged 25 to 39 with acute or convalescent COVID-19. The gene calls are TRBV7-6 and TRBJ2-3, with D perhaps matching TRBD2 (6 bases). Written as DNA, the CDR3 is TGTGCCAGCAGCTTAGCAGGGGAGGAGGATACGCAGTATTTT. It specifies CASSLAGEEDTQYF.